Each of the 10 T cell receptor beta chains below was sequenced from the same sample in a study of blood T cell repertoires in COVID-19. Generated by immunoSEQ multiplex PCR, the TCRdb table keeps only in-frame clones and is missing some. The top ten hold roughly 3.3% of the sample, which has roughly 190,000 clones, more than 75% seen once. The sequenced sample consisted of peripheral blood. The source of these receptors is a man aged 18 to 35 with active or convalescent COVID-19.

The chain recombines TRBV5-6 with TRBJ2-1; no reliable D call. Germline CDR1 is SGHDT and CDR2 is YYEEEE. The V gene lost 0 bases and the J gene lost 0 bases, with 7 bases spanning the gap. The CDR3 contains 15 residues. The CDR3 is CASSLATRSYNEQFF. The CDR3 region has the DNA TGTGCCAGCAGCTTGGCAACACGCTCCTACAATGAGCAGTTCTTC. Variable domain in full (rest from reference TRBV5-6 and TRBJ2-1): DAGVTQSPTHLIKTRGQQVTLRCSPKSGHDTVSWYQQALGQGPQFIFQYYEEEERQRGNFPDRFSGHQFPNYSSELNVNALLLGDSALYLCASSLATRSYNEQFFGPGTRLTVL.

The CDR3 DNA reads TGTGCCAGCTCCCCGACAGGGCGGTATGGCTACACCTTC. Amino acids: CASSPTGRYGYTF. This chain joins TRBV18 and TRBJ1-2; TRBD1 agrees at 7 bases. The CDR3 runs to 13 residues. V gave up 6 bases and J gave up 5 bases; unmatched junction bases: 6. CDR1 is KGHSH and CDR2 is LQKENI in the germline V gene.

This clone was counted a single time. The V and J genes are TRBV27 and TRBJ2-7; D might be TRBD2 (6 bases). The V and J ends lost 1 base and 7 bases respectively, with 14 bases between them. Germline CDR1 and CDR2: MNHEY and SMNVEV (reference sequence). The CDR3 spans 14 residues. This CDR3 is CASSLYPGVGEQYV. DNA for the CDR3: TGTGCCAGCAGTTTATATCCGGGGGTGGGGGAGCAGTACGTC.

V usage is TRBV19 and J usage is TRBJ2-3; 11 positions agree with TRBD1. From germline, CDR1 is LNHDA and CDR2 SQIVND (reference sequence). This CDR3 is built from 15 residues. V shed 4 bases, J shed 6 bases, and the junction held 6 bases outside the gene matches. The CDR3 region is CASSTGQGAFDTQYF. The DNA for the CDR3 is TGTGCCAGTAGTACCGGACAGGGGGCGTTCGATACGCAGTATTTT.

V gene TRBV2 combines with J gene TRBJ2-5; 7 nucleotides agree with TRBD1. This CDR3 comprises 15 residues. The junction had 10 bases not matched to a gene; V was cut back by 0 bases and J by 9 bases. Germline lookup yields CDR1 SNHLY and CDR2 FYNNEI. DNA of the CDR3: TGTGCCAGCAGTGAAGCGGTAGGGGGCAGTGGGCCCCAGTACTTC. Residues: CASSEAVGGSGPQYF.

This chain links TRBV7-9 with TRBJ1-2; D remains unclear. In germline, CDR1 is SEHNR, CDR2 FQNEAQ (reference sequence). This CDR3 is built from 14 residues. V shed 0 bases and J shed 2 bases, with 7 bases lying between them. The CDR3 DNA reads as TGTGCCAGCAGCTTAGCCCCAATCAACTATGGCTACACCTTC. It encodes CASSLAPINYGYTF.

This sequence joins TRBV5-1 and TRBJ2-3, with 7 positions matching TRBD2. J was trimmed by 2 bases and V by 3 bases; bases with no gene match: 3. The CDR3 sequence is 14 residues long. Germline CDR1 is SGHRS and CDR2 is YFSETQ. The chain's CDR3 is CASSSLADTDTQYF. In nucleotides, the CDR3 is TGCGCCAGCAGCTCCCTAGCGGACACAGATACGCAGTATTTT. Full variable domain (rest looked up from reference TRBV5-1 and TRBJ2-3): KAGVTQTPRYLIKTRGQQVTLSCSPISGHRSVSWYQQTPGQGLQFLFEYFSETQRNKGNFPGRFSGRQFSNSRSEMNVSTLELGDSALYLCASSSLADTDTQYFGPGTRLTVL.

V is TRBV7-9 and J is TRBJ2-1; D is perhaps TRBD2 (7 bases). The V end was cut by 5 bases, the J end by 5 bases, with 19 bases between. Germline values: CDR1 SEHNR, CDR2 FQNEAQ (reference sequence). The CDR3 has 16 amino acids. The CDR3 here is CASSPRGAGANNEQFF. CDR3 DNA: TGTGCCAGCAGCCCTAGGGGGGCGGGAGCTAACAATGAGCAGTTCTTC.

The V gene is TRBV5-5, the J gene TRBJ2-7, with 9 bases that match TRBD1. The germline V gene encodes CDR1 SGHKS and CDR2 YYEKEE (reference sequence). The CDR3 contains 14 residues. With V trimmed by 5 bases and J by 3 bases, 6 bases remained unmatched. This CDR3 is CASRAGTGFYEQYF. CDR3 nucleotides: TGTGCCAGCAGGGCCGGGACAGGGTTCTACGAGCAGTACTTC.

J is TRBJ1-5 and V is TRBV18; TRBD1 matches at 8 bases. V lost 2 bases to trimming and J lost 7 bases; unmatched junction nucleotides: 1. The germline gives CDR1 KGHSH, CDR2 LQKENI. This CDR3 comprises 13 residues. In nucleotides, the CDR3 is TGTGCCAGCTCACCAACAGGGGGACAGCCCCAGCATTTT. It specifies CASSPTGGQPQHF.